These 23 T cell receptor beta chains were sequenced from one sample in a study of T-cell memory formation after mild COVID-19. TCRdb itself ran the 5' RACE reads through MiXCR, one entry per CDR3 protein. The repertoire holds roughly 51,000 distinct CDR3 sequences, with approximately 7.6% as singletons. Material for sequencing was PBMCs or a T cell subset sorted from them (not recorded which). The receptors stem from a man aged 18-30 years who had mild COVID-19 (a few samples of this study predate the infection). Cell type and time point are not known.

In this sample, this clonotype turned up a few times. The chain employs TRBV2 and TRBJ2-5; D ambiguous. Trimming pared 8 bases from V and 5 bases from J, leaving 15 bases between. Germline CDR1 and CDR2: SNHLY and FYNNEI. The CDR3 consists of 13 residues. Here the CDR3 DNA reads TGTGCCAGCCAAGAAGACGCATTGGAGACCCAGTACTTC. It yields the protein CASQEDALETQYF.

The rearrangement joins TRBV4-2 to TRBJ2-2; D may correspond to TRBD1 or TRBD2 (5 bases each). V was pared by 1 base and J by 5 bases, with 11 bases between. Germline-derived CDR1 and CDR2 are LGHNA and YNFKEQ. CDR3 size: 15 residues. The CDR3 DNA reads as TGTGCCAGCAGCCAAGTAGGGGACGAAACCGGGGAGCTGTTTTTT. Its translation is CASSQVGDETGELFF.

This clonotype came up a few times. The DNA of the CDR3 is TGTGCCAGCTCACCCGCCGGGACAGGCTACAATGAGCAGTTCTTC. Translation gives CASSPAGTGYNEQFF. The rearrangement uses TRBV18 and TRBJ2-1, with TRBD1 identical over 8 bases. Germline lookup yields CDR1 KGHSH and CDR2 LQKENI. Unmatched junction bases numbered 4, after V lost 3 bases and J lost 3 bases. The CDR3 has 15 residues.

The V gene is TRBV7-2, the J gene TRBJ1-6, with TRBD1 as a possible D gene (6 bases). Germline lookup yields CDR1 SGHTA and CDR2 FQGNSA. V was clipped by 5 bases and J by 7 bases, with 12 bases between them. This CDR3 has 14 residues. Here the CDR3 reads CASSLAGGNSPLHF. The DNA for the CDR3 is TGTGCCAGCAGCCTGGCTGGGGGCAATTCACCCCTCCACTTT.

This clonotype was seen at least ten times. The genes are TRBV5-1 and TRBJ2-1; the D is unclear. Germline CDR1 is SGHRS and CDR2 is YFSETQ. The CDR3 has 12 residues. V gave up 1 base and J gave up 7 bases, with 6 bases separating them. CDR3 bases: TGCGCCAGCAGCTTGTCGAGTAATGAGCAGTTCTTC. Its protein is CASSLSSNEQFF.

The chain joins TRBV27 to TRBJ1-1, with 10 nucleotides matching TRBD1. J gave up 1 base and V 4 bases, and 0 bases lay outside the gene matches. Germline CDR1 is MNHEY and CDR2 is SMNVEV (reference sequence). The CDR3 consists of 14 residues. CDR3 residues: CASSWDRGNTEAFF. CDR3 nucleotides: TGTGCCAGCAGTTGGGACAGGGGGAACACTGAAGCTTTCTTT.

This clonotype has a handful of counts. The chain is built from TRBV4-3 and TRBJ2-1; TRBD2 matches at 11 bases. CDR1 is LGHNA, CDR2 YSLEER, per germline. The CDR3 loop spans 15 amino acids. V lost 4 bases, J lost 3 bases, and 2 bases stayed unmatched. The CDR3 DNA reads TGCGCCAGCAGCCCCGGGACTAGCGGCTACAATGAGCAGTTCTTC. The encoded protein is CASSPGTSGYNEQFF.

The gene calls are TRBV7-9 and TRBJ2-3; D ambiguous. Between the trimmed V and J ends, which lost 7 bases and 7 bases, there was a span of 12 bases. CDR1 is SEHNR and CDR2 is FQNEAQ in the germline V gene (reference sequence). The CDR3 runs to 12 residues. CDR3 amino acids: CASTTSYYTQYF. CDR3 bases: TGTGCCAGCACCACTTCGTACTATACGCAGTATTTT.

This clonotype was detected many times. V usage is TRBV7-3 and J usage is TRBJ2-5; tentative D call: TRBD1 (5 bases). From germline, CDR1 is SGHTA and CDR2 FQGTGA. This CDR3 has 13 amino acids. V lost 5 bases and J 5 bases, leaving 12 bases between the germline ends. Written as DNA, the CDR3 is TGTGCCAGCAGCGGGGCCGATGGGGAGACCCAGTACTTC. Its translation: CASSGADGETQYF. Full variable domain (outside the CDR3, taken from reference TRBV7-3 and TRBJ2-5): GAGVSQTPSNKVTEKGKYVELRCDPISGHTALYWYRQSLGQGPEFLIYFQGTGAADDSGLPNDRFFAVRPEGSVSTLKIQRTERGDSAVYLCASSGADGETQYFGPGTRLLVL.

This chain links TRBV5-4 with TRBJ1-6; D may be TRBD1 (5 bases). Trimming stripped 1 base from V and 0 bases from J, with 8 bases between. Germline V lookup: CDR1 SGHNT, CDR2 YYREEE (reference sequence). This CDR3 contains 16 residues. In DNA, the CDR3 is TGTGCCAGCAGCTTGAACGGGGGCTCCTATAATTCACCCCTCCACTTT. It codes for CASSLNGGSYNSPLHF.

The sample holds a few counts of this clonotype. The chain uses TRBV10-3 and TRBJ1-2; D not certain. Germline V gene data show CDR1 as ENHRY and CDR2 as SYGVKD. This CDR3 has 13 amino acids. V gave up 3 bases and J gave up 7 bases, with 12 bases separating them. CDR3: CAISEGGLSGYTF. The CDR3 nucleotides read TGTGCCATCAGTGAAGGAGGGTTGAGTGGCTACACCTTC.

This chain joins TRBV5-1 and TRBJ2-3; possibly TRBD2 for D (7 bases). The CDR3 covers 16 residues. V gave up 0 bases and J gave up 2 bases, with 13 bases separating them. Germline V CDR1 and CDR2: SGHRS, YFSETQ. The CDR3 loop reads CASSLGEGGPTDTQYF. CDR3 DNA sequence: TGCGCCAGCAGCTTGGGCGAGGGGGGGCCCACAGATACGCAGTATTTT.

This clonotype was seen many times. The rearrangement links TRBV28 to TRBJ2-3, with D possibly being TRBD1 or TRBD2 (5 bases each). Trimming took 3 bases from V and 6 from J, leaving 10 bases between them. Per germline, CDR1 MDHEN and CDR2 SYDVKM. The CDR3 runs 13 residues. The CDR3 DNA follows: TGTGCCAGCAGTTTCGGGGCTGGGGATACGCAGTATTTT. It yields the protein CASSFGAGDTQYF.

This clonotype was recorded a few times. This CDR3 is CASTVDRAGDTQYF. The CDR3 coding sequence is TGTGCCAGCACCGTAGACAGGGCGGGAGATACGCAGTATTTT. The chain employs TRBV5-4 and TRBJ2-3; 7 bases align to TRBD1. CDR3 length: 14 residues. CDR1 is SGHNT and CDR2 is YYREEE in the germline V gene (reference sequence). The J segment lost 5 bases and the V segment lost 6 bases, leaving 9 bases of the junction unmatched.

To note about this clonotype: This clone may be a read error of a much larger clone one base away. The chain carries TRBV5-4 and TRBJ2-2; D unclear. Looked up from germline, CDR1 is SGHNT and CDR2 is YYREEE (reference sequence). Trimming removed 3 bases from V and 4 bases from J, with 4 bases in between. The CDR3 consists of 12 residues. CDR3 nucleotides: TGTGCCAGCAGCTCCTTCACCGGGGAGCTGTTTTTT. Translating gives CASSSFTGELFF. Full variable domain (remainder filled in from reference TRBV5-4 and TRBJ2-2): ETGVTQSPTHLIKTRGQQVTLRCSSQSGHNTVSWYQQALGQGPQFIFQYYREEENGRGNFPPRFSGLQFPNYSSELNVNALELDDSALYLCASSSFTGELFFGEGSRLTVL.

The V and J genes are TRBV15 and TRBJ2-3; D could derive from TRBD1 or TRBD2 (6 bases each). The germline V and J ends were trimmed by 3 bases and 2 bases, with 24 bases remaining between them. CDR3 length: 19 residues. The germline V gene has CDR1 LNHNV and CDR2 YYDKDF (reference sequence). In DNA form, the CDR3 reads TGTGCCACCAGCAGTCCAGGAGGGGGAGAACCCCTACACACAGATACGCAGTATTTT. Protein: CATSSPGGGEPLHTDTQYF.

The chain has TRBV3-1 and TRBJ2-2; D remains ambiguous. The V gene lost 4 bases and the J gene lost 0 bases, with 9 bases spanning the gap. The CDR3 runs to 15 residues. CDR1 is LGHDT and CDR2 is YNNKEL in the germline V gene (reference sequence). The CDR3 DNA is TGTGCCAGCAGCCCCCCGGTCTCGAACACCGGGGAGCTGTTTTTT. Protein sequence: CASSPPVSNTGELFF.

This clonotype was detected only a few times. This sequence joins TRBV7-9 and TRBJ1-2; D uncertain. Trimming took 4 bases from V and 2 from J, leaving 5 bases between them. Germline V gives CDR1 SEHNR, CDR2 FQNEAQ (reference sequence). The CDR3 spans 12 residues. The CDR3 nucleotides read TGTGCCAGCAGCTGGGAGAACTATGGCTACACCTTC. Residues: CASSWENYGYTF.

This clonotype was seen a handful of times. The chain links TRBV6-5 to TRBJ2-3; 11 nucleotides align to TRBD2. With V trimmed by 5 bases and J by 3 bases, 7 bases remained unmatched. This CDR3 is 16 amino acids long. Germline lookup yields CDR1 MNHEY and CDR2 SVGAGI. CDR3 in amino acids: CASSKGLAAGTDTQYF. Here the CDR3 DNA reads TGTGCCAGCAGTAAGGGACTAGCGGCTGGGACAGATACGCAGTATTTT.

This clonotype has ten or more counts. CDR3 coding DNA: TGTGCCAGCAGACCTAACTTAATGGGGGGGACCCAGTACTTC. This translates into CASRPNLMGGTQYF. The rearrangement joins TRBV7-8 to TRBJ2-5, with D perhaps matching TRBD2 (6 bases). Germline lookup yields CDR1 SGHVS and CDR2 FQNEAQ. CDR3 length: 14 residues. V dropped 6 bases and J dropped 7 bases, with 18 bases sitting between them.

The V call is TRBV24-1, the J call TRBJ2-3; D gene unclear. In germline, CDR1 is KGHDR, CDR2 SFDVKD. The CDR3 covers 12 residues. Between the trimmed V and J ends, which lost 2 bases and 8 bases, there was a span of 7 bases. The CDR3 loop is CATSDSKATQYF. CDR3 DNA: TGTGCCACCAGTGATTCGAAGGCTACGCAGTATTTT.

This clonotype was counted only a few times. The chain is built from TRBV4-3 and TRBJ2-3, with 7 bases fitting TRBD2. Germline CDR1 reads LGHNA; CDR2 reads YSLEER. With 2 bases clipped from V and 4 bases from J, the junction kept 3 bases outside the gene matches. The CDR3 covers 14 residues. The CDR3 DNA is TGCGCCAGCAGCCAACGGACTAGTTCAGATACGCAGTATTTT. Amino acids: CASSQRTSSDTQYF.

This clonotype was seen only a few times. V usage is TRBV4-1 and J usage is TRBJ1-1, with D uncertain. The germline V gene encodes CDR1 MGHRA and CDR2 YSYEKL. Deletions cut 0 bases from V and 3 bases from J, with 8 bases between. This CDR3 has 14 amino acids. The CDR3 spells CASSQEGRHTEAFF. The DNA for the CDR3 is TGCGCCAGCAGCCAAGAAGGCAGGCACACTGAAGCTTTCTTT.